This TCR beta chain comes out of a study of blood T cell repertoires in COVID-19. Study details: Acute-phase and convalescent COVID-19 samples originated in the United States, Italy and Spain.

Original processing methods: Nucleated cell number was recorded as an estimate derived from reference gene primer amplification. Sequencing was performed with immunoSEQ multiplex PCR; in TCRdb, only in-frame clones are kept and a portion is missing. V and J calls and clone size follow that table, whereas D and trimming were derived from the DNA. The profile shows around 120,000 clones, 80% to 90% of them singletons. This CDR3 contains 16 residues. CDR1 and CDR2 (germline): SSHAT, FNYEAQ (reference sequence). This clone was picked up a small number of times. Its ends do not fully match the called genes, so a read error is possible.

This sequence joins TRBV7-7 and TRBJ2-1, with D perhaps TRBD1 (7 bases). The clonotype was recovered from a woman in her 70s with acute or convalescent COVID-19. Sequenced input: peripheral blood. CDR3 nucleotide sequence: TGTGCTAGCAGCTTAGGCGCAGGGGGAGGTTTGAATGAGCAGTTCTTC. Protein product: CASSLGAGGGLNEQFF.